This passage covers 25 T cell receptor beta chains from one sample sequenced in a study of T-cell memory formation after mild COVID-19 (dated by TCRdb to about 2021). The protocol used for the library was 5' RACE. The instrument given in TCRdb is Illumina NovaSeq 6000. TCRdb reanalyzed the raw reads on its own, using fastp at Q25 for trimming and MiXCR for clone calling, and kept in-frame beta chains. For every CDR3 protein sequence, its rows merge into one entry that carries the most common genes and DNA. Within this sample are approximately 200,000 distinct CDR3 sequences, with 16% of them counted one time only. Jointly, the top ten make up about 2% of the sample. The sequenced sample consisted of PBMCs or a T cell subset sorted from them (not recorded which). The receptors come from an adult woman who had mild COVID-19 (a few samples of this study predate the infection). The sample titles of this study are shuffled in the database, so cell type and time point are left out; the donor was told from shared clones.

V is TRBV14 and J is TRBJ2-5; 9 positions agree with TRBD2. Trimming at V came to 4 bases and at J to 4 bases, leaving 13 bases not matched to a gene. There are 17 residues in the CDR3. Germline assignment: CDR1 SGHDN and CDR2 FVKESK. The CDR3 region has the DNA TGTGCCAGCAGCCGGGGACCAGGCGGGGGGGCCTCAGAGACCCAGTACTTC. Amino acid sequence: CASSRGPGGGASETQYF. The variable domain in full, completed from reference TRBV14 and TRBJ2-5, reads EAGVTQFPSHSVIEKGQTVTLRCDPISGHDNLYWYRRVMGKEIKFLLHFVKESKQDESGMPNNRFLAERTGGTYSTLKVQPAELEDSGVYFCASSRGPGGGASETQYFGPGTRLLVL.

The chain recombines TRBV12-3 or TRBV12-4 with TRBJ1-4, with D hard to call. The germline V and J ends were trimmed by 2 bases and 5 bases, with 12 bases remaining between them. The CDR3 is 15 residues long. The CDR3 nucleotides read TGTGCCAGCAGTTTATCCGGGTCGGCGAATGAAAAACTGTTTTTT. Residues: CASSLSGSANEKLFF.

Only a few counts were recorded for this clonotype. The gene calls are TRBV5-1 and TRBJ1-6; 10 nucleotides match TRBD1. Per the germline V gene, CDR1 is SGHRS and CDR2 is YFSETQ. This CDR3 has 16 amino acids. V dropped 1 base and J dropped 4; count of bases not matched to a gene: 2. CDR3: CASSLRTGGYNSPLHF. In DNA, the CDR3 is TGCGCCAGCAGCTTGCGGACAGGGGGGTATAATTCACCCCTCCACTTT.

This clonotype was seen ten or more times. V and J are TRBV20-1 and TRBJ2-1; D is unresolved. The V end was cut by 3 bases, the J end by 0 bases, with 3 bases between. The CDR3 covers 12 residues. Germline CDR1 reads DFQATT; CDR2 reads SNEGSKA (reference sequence). The CDR3 DNA sequence: TGCAGTGCTAGCGGCTCCTACAATGAGCAGTTCTTC. Translating gives CSASGSYNEQFF.

This clonotype came up a few times. This chain links TRBV6-2 or TRBV6-3 with TRBJ1-2; 7 nucleotides agree with TRBD1. CDR1 is MNHEY, CDR2 SVGEGT, per germline. The CDR3 has 14 amino acids. V lost 6 bases to trimming and J lost 8 bases; unmatched junction nucleotides: 12. The CDR3 coding sequence is TGTGCCAGCAGCTTCTCCGTAGACAGGGTCGGCTACACCTTC. The encoded protein is CASSFSVDRVGYTF.

This chain connects TRBV10-3 to TRBJ1-2, with 8 bases fitting TRBD1. The V gene's germline CDR1 is ENHRY and CDR2 SYGVKD. The CDR3 is 14 residues long. V was clipped by 7 bases and J by 6 bases; unmatched bases: 10. CDR3 DNA: TGTGCCATCACCCCCGGGACAGGACTTCATGGCTACACCTTC. Its protein product is CAITPGTGLHGYTF.

This clonotype came up a few times. The gene calls are TRBV24-1 and TRBJ2-1; D gene ambiguous. Trimming pared 1 base from V and 6 bases from J, leaving 6 bases between. Per the germline V gene, CDR1 is KGHDR and CDR2 is SFDVKD. The CDR3 length is 13 residues. CDR3 loop: CATSDFPSNEQFF. The CDR3 DNA sequence: TGTGCCACCAGTGATTTCCCTAGCAATGAGCAGTTCTTC.

This chain connects TRBV7-8 to TRBJ2-5, with D possibly called TRBD1 or TRBD2 (5 bases each). The CDR3 has 14 amino acids. Germline V gene lookup returns CDR1 SGHVS and CDR2 FQNEAQ. V was trimmed by 5 bases and J by 0 bases, leaving 10 bases between them. For the CDR3, the DNA is TGTGCCAGCAGCAGGGGACGGCACCAAGAGACCCAGTACTTC. Encoded protein: CASSRGRHQETQYF.

The rearrangement links TRBV12-3 or TRBV12-4 to TRBJ2-3; D gene unclear. V was pared by 4 bases and J by 5 bases, with 13 bases between. The CDR3 has 14 amino acids. CDR3 region: CASSSMVFQDTQYF. The CDR3, as DNA: TGTGCCAGCAGTTCCATGGTGTTCCAAGATACGCAGTATTTT.

The V gene is TRBV20-1, the J gene TRBJ1-2, with unresolved D. Trimming shortened V by 6 bases and J by 7 bases, and 9 bases separated the two germline ends. CDR1 and CDR2 (germline): DFQATT, SNEGSKA (reference sequence). This CDR3 has 10 amino acids. The CDR3 region is CSAKPGGYTF. The CDR3 coding sequence is TGCAGTGCCAAGCCGGGTGGCTACACCTTC.

This clonotype turned up a few times. This chain uses TRBV20-1 with TRBJ2-6; D is unresolved. CDR3 length equals 16 residues. Germline V CDR1 and CDR2: DFQATT, SNEGSKA (reference sequence). V dropped 5 bases and J dropped 1 base, with 15 bases sitting between them. CDR3 nucleotides: TGCAGTGCTGTGATGACGGATAATTCTGGGGCCAACGTCCTGACTTTC. Translation: CSAVMTDNSGANVLTF.

A few counts support this clonotype. The chain joins TRBV6-2 or TRBV6-3 to TRBJ2-2, with a tentative D call TRBD1 (6 bases). This CDR3 is built from 15 residues. Germline V lookup: CDR1 MNHEY, CDR2 SVGEGT. Deletions cut 4 bases from V and 0 bases from J, with 9 bases between. The CDR3 sequence is CASSWDKSNTGELFF. As DNA, the CDR3 is TGTGCCAGCAGTTGGGACAAGTCGAACACCGGGGAGCTGTTTTTT.

The chain links TRBV2 to TRBJ2-3; 9 bases agree with TRBD2. The CDR3 loop spans 19 amino acids. Trimming at V came to 4 bases and at J to 4 bases, leaving 18 bases not matched to a gene. Germline CDR1 SNHLY, CDR2 FYNNEI. The CDR3 here is CASSVRIAGERWNSDTQYF. CDR3 nucleotides: TGTGCCAGCAGTGTTAGGATAGCGGGAGAGCGGTGGAACTCAGATACGCAGTATTTT.

The CDR3 DNA follows: TGTGCCAGCACCACCGGGACAGGGGACTACTATGGCTACACCTTC. Its protein product is CASTTGTGDYYGYTF. This chain links TRBV12-3 or TRBV12-4 with TRBJ1-2; 10 bases agree with TRBD1. The CDR3 is made up of 15 amino acids. V trimming: 7 bases; J trimming: 3 bases; junction bases outside the gene matches: 8.

The rearrangement joins TRBV9 to TRBJ1-4, with D tentatively TRBD1 (6 bases). Germline loops: CDR1 SGDLS, CDR2 YYNGEE. With 0 bases removed from V and 7 bases from J, the gap between germline ends came to 16 bases. The CDR3 has 16 residues. For the CDR3, the DNA is TGTGCCAGCAGCGTAGCTGGCACAGGGATGGGTGAAAAACTGTTTTTT. Amino acids: CASSVAGTGMGEKLFF.

This clonotype was found a few times. V and J are TRBV12-3 or TRBV12-4 and TRBJ2-7, with 7 bases matching TRBD2. V trimming: 5 bases; J trimming: 4 bases; junction bases outside the gene matches: 11. CDR3 length: 15 amino acids. CDR3 in DNA: TGTGCCAGCAGTGACCGCCGACTAGCTATTTACGAGCAGTACTTC. It yields the protein CASSDRRLAIYEQYF.

Many counts were recorded for this clonotype. This rearrangement joins TRBV7-2 to TRBJ2-3; no definite D call. The CDR3 extends over 12 amino acids. In germline, CDR1 is SGHTA, CDR2 FQGNSA. Trimming cost V 5 bases and J 7 bases, with 10 bases left between them. This CDR3 reads CASSPVGNTQYF. The CDR3, as DNA: TGTGCCAGCAGCCCAGTGGGGAATACGCAGTATTTT.

This clonotype was recorded a few times. The gene calls are TRBV7-2 and TRBJ2-1; 11 bases fit TRBD2. The V and J ends lost 5 bases and 8 bases, in that order; junction bases with no gene match: 8. CDR3 length: 15 residues. Per germline, CDR1 SGHTA and CDR2 FQGNSA. CDR3 in DNA: TGTGCCAGCAGCGGGCATCTAGCGGGGGGCGATGAGCAGTTCTTC. It codes for CASSGHLAGGDEQFF.

There are many counts of this clonotype. The chain couples TRBV27 to TRBJ2-7; 12 nucleotides agree with TRBD1. J lost 7 bases, V lost 4 bases, and 8 bases had no gene match. Germline V gene lookup returns CDR1 MNHEY and CDR2 SMNVEV (reference sequence). The CDR3 extends over 15 amino acids. CDR3 loop: CASSSPGQGAWEQYF. CDR3 sequence (DNA): TGTGCCAGCAGTTCCCCGGGACAGGGGGCTTGGGAGCAGTACTTC.

This clonotype was counted at least ten times. The chain couples TRBV20-1 to TRBJ1-4; tentatively, D is TRBD1 (5 bases). Germline CDR1 reads DFQATT; CDR2 reads SNEGSKA (reference sequence). The CDR3 spans 18 residues. V was clipped by 5 bases and J by 6 bases, with 28 bases between them. Here the CDR3 reads CSAARGPQGLRWDEKLFF. CDR3 nucleotide sequence: TGCAGTGCTGCCCGGGGTCCGCAGGGACTAAGATGGGATGAAAAACTGTTTTTT.

V gene TRBV4-2 combines with J gene TRBJ2-1, with D unclear. V lost 0 bases and J 5 bases, leaving 8 bases between the germline ends. The germline V gene has CDR1 LGHNA and CDR2 YNFKEQ. The CDR3 is 14 residues long. CDR3 nucleotide sequence: TGTGCCAGCAGCCAAGACCCTGGGGACAATGAGCAGTTCTTC. Translating gives CASSQDPGDNEQFF.

This clonotype occurred a few times. The V call is TRBV4-3, the J call TRBJ2-3; D unclear. There are 13 residues in the CDR3. Germline-derived CDR1 and CDR2 are LGHNA and YSLEER. V lost 2 bases, J lost 3 bases, and 6 bases lay in between. The CDR3 sequence is CASSQTETDTQYF. The CDR3 nucleotides are TGCGCCAGCAGCCAAACAGAGACAGATACGCAGTATTTT.

This clonotype was seen just once. The chain links TRBV12-3 or TRBV12-4 to TRBJ1-2; 7 nucleotides line up with TRBD1. With 3 bases clipped from V and 0 bases from J, the junction kept 7 bases outside the gene matches. The CDR3 extends over 16 amino acids. The CDR3 region is CASSFRDSQSNYGYTF. The CDR3 coding sequence is TGTGCCAGCAGTTTCAGGGACAGCCAATCTAACTATGGCTACACCTTC.

The chain carries TRBV5-1 and TRBJ2-3; unclear D gene. Trimming removed 3 bases at V and 2 bases at J, with 10 bases between. CDR1 and CDR2 (germline): SGHRS, YFSETQ. CDR3 size: 14 residues. CDR3 region: CASSWNSFTDTQYF. The CDR3 coding sequence is TGCGCCAGCAGCTGGAACTCCTTCACAGATACGCAGTATTTT.

The table lists this clonotype with a few counts. The CDR3: CASSSGTGKDSNQPQHF. The CDR3 DNA reads TGTGCCAGCAGCTCCGGGACAGGGAAAGATAGCAATCAGCCCCAGCATTTT. The chain carries TRBV7-9 and TRBJ1-5; 9 positions agree with TRBD1. The length of the CDR3 is 17 residues. Germline V lookup: CDR1 SEHNR, CDR2 FQNEAQ (reference sequence). V gave up 4 bases and J gave up 0 bases; unmatched junction bases: 7.